The next 9 T cell receptor beta chains were all read from a single sample in a study of blood T cell repertoires in COVID-19. TCRdb's table, derived via immunoSEQ multiplex PCR, lists solely in-frame clones and lacks some. Of under 200,000 clones in the sample, roughly four fifths were seen once. The sequencing input was peripheral blood. The receptor source for this set is a human donor in a cohort sampled during active COVID-19.

This clone was found a few times. The V and J genes are TRBV28 and TRBJ2-1; the match to TRBD2 covers 10 bases. CDR3 length: 16 amino acids. V trimming: 7 bases; J trimming: 0 bases; junction bases outside the gene matches: 6. From germline, CDR1 is MDHEN and CDR2 SYDVKM. The CDR3 reads CASKGGLASSYNEQFF. CDR3 bases: TGTGCCAGCAAAGGGGGACTAGCGAGCTCCTACAATGAGCAGTTCTTC.

The chain employs TRBV5-1 and TRBJ2-3, with 9 bases that match TRBD2. CDR1 and CDR2 from the germline V gene are SGHRS and YFSETQ. This CDR3 is 15 amino acids long. V trimming: 1 base; J trimming: 1 base; junction bases outside the gene matches: 1. The CDR3 DNA follows: TGCGCCAGCAGCTTGTCTAGCGGGGGCACAGATACGCAGTATTTT. Residues: CASSLSSGGTDTQYF.

The J gene is TRBJ1-1, the V gene TRBV12-2; TRBD1 reflects the table's D call only, with no check against the DNA. TRBV12-2 is termed a pseudogene. This CDR3 contains 14 residues. The CDR3 sequence: CASRLDTMNTEAFF. The CDR3 nucleotides are TGTGCAAGTCGCTTAGACACCATGAACACTGAAGCTTTCTTT.

The chain links TRBV6-4 to TRBJ1-6; weak D call: TRBD1 (5 bases). Germline CDR1 is MRHNA and CDR2 is SNTAGT. V was shortened by 4 bases and J by 4 bases, with 5 bases between the two germline ends. CDR3 size: 13 residues. CDR3 bases: TGTGCCAGCAGTGCAGGGTATAATTCACCCCTCCACTTT. This sequence encodes CASSAGYNSPLHF.

The chain recombines TRBV5-5 with TRBJ2-3, with TRBD1 matching over 9 bases. Germline V gene data show CDR1 as SGHKS and CDR2 as YYEKEE (reference sequence). V shed 2 bases, J shed 6 bases, and the junction held 10 bases outside the gene matches. The CDR3 extends over 16 amino acids. CDR3 in amino acids: CASSLGLGQGMDTQYF. CDR3 DNA sequence: TGTGCCAGCAGCTTAGGGCTCGGACAGGGGATGGATACGCAGTATTTT.

The gene calls are TRBV27 and TRBJ1-6, with unresolved D. V was pared by 5 bases and J by 7 bases, with 18 bases between. The CDR3 is 16 amino acids. Germline assignment: CDR1 MNHEY and CDR2 SMNVEV (reference sequence). This CDR3 reads CASSPNPTRYNSPLHF. The CDR3 bases are TGTGCCAGCAGTCCGAACCCGACAAGGTACAATTCACCCCTCCACTTT.

This chain joins TRBV5-1 and TRBJ2-5; D is undetermined. From germline, CDR1 is SGHRS and CDR2 YFSETQ. The CDR3 runs 15 residues. V shed 1 base and J shed 3 bases, with 13 bases lying between them. CDR3 bases: TGCGCCAGCAGCTTGTTCAAGCGAGGAGAAGAGACCCAGTACTTC. This codes for CASSLFKRGEETQYF.

This clone was observed a single time. The V call is TRBV9, the J call TRBJ1-2, with D perhaps matching TRBD1 (5 bases). The V end lost 2 bases, the J end lost 1 base, and 9 bases lay between the germline ends. CDR1 and CDR2 (germline): SGDLS, YYNGEE. The CDR3 sequence is 14 residues long. The CDR3 DNA reads TGTGCCAGCAGCGTGGGGGGGATTAACTATGGCTACACCTTC. It is translated as CASSVGGINYGYTF.

The chain combines TRBV6-5 with TRBJ1-1; 9 bases map to TRBD1. This CDR3 region has 12 residues. V gave up 5 bases and J gave up 10 bases; unmatched junction bases: 5. Germline V gene data show CDR1 as MNHEY and CDR2 as SVGAGI. The CDR3 protein is CASSRDREGAFF. CDR3 DNA: TGTGCCAGCAGTCGGGACAGGGAGGGAGCTTTCTTT.